This entry features one TCR beta chain sequence. The target antigen is unknown. The data originate from a study of chemoradiotherapy in HPV16-positive cancers. Produced via immunoSEQ multiplex PCR; TCRdb's table is partial and in-frame only. The sample lists approximately 15,000 clones, about 90% occurring once. Whole-study findings and limits: HPV-specific T cells were functionally defined from only a couple of HPV16-positive patients.

Looked up from germline, CDR1 is MNHEY and CDR2 is SVGAGI. The CDR3 covers 13 residues. V was cut by 6 bases and J by 1 base, with 10 bases left in between. The rearrangement uses TRBV6-5 and TRBJ2-7; D unresolved. The starting material was blood, obtained from a patient who underwent chemoradiotherapy. This receptor was identified in a human donor with HPV-associated anogenital cancer. In nucleotides, the CDR3 is TGTGCCAGCAGCCTATGGGGATCCTACGAGCAGTACTTC. Its translation: CASSLWGSYEQYF.